This entry features one T cell receptor beta chain sequence. V lost 8 bases and J 0 bases, leaving 16 bases between the germline ends. This CDR3 is built from 16 residues. CDR1 and CDR2 (germline): SNHLY, FYNNEI. Per the original data handling: Amplified reference gene primers provided the basis for estimating nucleated cell counts. Produced via immunoSEQ multiplex PCR; TCRdb's table is partial and in-frame only. V, J and clone size are those of that table, while D and trimming were read from the DNA. Of 75,000 to 90,000 clones in the sample, less than 90% are singletons; the top ten hold approximately 10%. The sample belongs to a study of blood T cell repertoires in COVID-19. Study background: COVID-19 samples collected from the United States, Italy and Spain covered acute and convalescent phases. T cells, B-cell-depleted T cells, or PBMCs provided the cDNA or gDNA that served as material.

Sequenced: peripheral blood. The chain recombines TRBV2 with TRBJ1-4, with a weak D call TRBD1 (6 bases). The receptor was isolated from a human donor in a cohort sampled during active COVID-19. The CDR3 is CASRPGQSTTNEKLFF. The CDR3 DNA reads as TGTGCCAGCCGTCCAGGACAGTCCACAACTAATGAAAAACTGTTTTTT.